The present T cell receptor (beta chain) was sequenced within a study of a mutant IDH1 vaccine in newly diagnosed glioma (dated by TCRdb to the early 2020s). About the investigation overall: Eight vaccinations were administered to patients in weeks 1, 3, 5, 7, 11, 15, 19 and 23, corresponding to visits V03 through V10. Vaccination began 4-6 weeks after radiotherapy alone, or alongside temozolomide cycles in the chemotherapy-containing groups. Of the roughly 30 treated patients, around 60% were male and about 40% were female, and a mean age of roughly 40 years was recorded. Before enrollment, patients had received standard therapy of radiotherapy alone, temozolomide alone, or radiochemotherapy with temozolomide; most received the combination. Peripheral blood was drawn at six visits: V03 (baseline), V05, V07, V10, V12 and V13. Longitudinal TCRB deep sequencing was done for 25 to 30 treated patients, wherever samples were available for exploratory analyses.

For this clone: There is no known antigen for this receptor. Within one base of it there is no much larger clone, and no base qualities were kept.

Based on the germline V gene, the CDR1 and CDR2 sequences are MGHDK and SYGVNS. At the junction V is shortened by 5 bases and J by 5 bases; bases outside the gene matches: 11. From the cysteine through the phenylalanine, the CDR3 covers 15 amino acids. The entry retains the CDR3 DNA only, 45 bases that are in frame from base 1. Results the study describes overall, beyond this receptor: It was noted by the authors that analyses of patient blood samples could not be reproduced owing to sample limitations. Across multiple MHC alleles, vaccine-induced immune responses were seen in just over 90% of patients. PBMC samples for TCRB deep sequencing were selected based on availability. Pseudoprogression seemed to be unrelated to changes in the top peripheral T cell clonotypes found by TCRB sequencing.

Interpreted using the paper, the time point label stands for: week 5, during vaccination. A 20-mer mutant IDH1 peptide at 300 micrograms in Montanide made up each vaccine dose, which was injected subcutaneously together with topical imiquimod. The donors had newly diagnosed IDH1-mutant astrocytomas of WHO grade 3 or 4 that showed loss of nuclear ATRX. The samples were drawn from NOA16, a multicentre, single-arm, open-label phase I trial in Germany that tested a mutant IDH1 peptide vaccine in humans for the first time. Genomic DNA for TCRB sequencing was extracted from EDTA blood using the DNeasy Blood and Tissue Kit. Libraries came from the immunoSEQ multiplex PCR assay. Following the manufacturer's protocol, the hsTCRB Kit was used to amplify rearranged TCR beta chain sequences. TCRB libraries were sequenced on an Illumina MiSeq. The authors processed their data as follows. The proprietary platform of the kit vendor was used for demultiplexing, trimming and gene mapping. TCRdb obtained this table from immuneACCESS and retained in-frame rearrangements with V and J assigned. These tables miss some clones; where compared with another copy, unresolved V genes account for less than half of the shortfall, and the remainder is unexplained. Clone size and V and J calls were adopted from that table, with D and trimming inferred from the DNA. Counted in this sample were fewer than 100,000 clones; 91% of them appeared once. The ten top clones hold 0.55% to 0.65% of the sample.

Sequenced here: PBMCs, sampled from a glioma patient whose treatment included an IDH1 peptide vaccine. This clonotype originated in a woman aged 45 to 65 with glioma. The chain is encoded by TRBV25-1 joined to TRBJ1-2, and TRBD1 matches 7 of the central bases. Read as DNA, the sequence is TGTGCCAGCAGTTACTACAAAGGGACAGATTATGGCTACACCTTC. Translation gives CASSYYKGTDYGYTF.